Each of the 8 T cell receptor beta chains below was sequenced from the same sample in a study of blood T cell repertoires in COVID-19. Clones were read by immunoSEQ multiplex PCR, and TCRdb kept only the in-frame ones, dropping some. The table lists about 250,000 clones, approximately 89% of them singletons. Sequenced material: peripheral blood. Source of these receptors: a woman aged 25-40 years with COVID-19, enrolled during active disease.

This clone has just a few counts. The V call is TRBV4-2, the J call TRBJ1-3; D is unclear. The CDR3 has 14 amino acids. V was trimmed by 0 bases and J by 4 bases, leaving 7 bases between them. The germline gives CDR1 LGHNA, CDR2 YNFKEQ. CDR3 loop: CASSQDLLGNTIYF. DNA of the CDR3: TGTGCCAGCAGCCAAGATCTATTGGGAAACACCATATATTTT.

The chain has TRBV6-6 and TRBJ1-6; D may be TRBD1 (5 bases). V was shortened by 5 bases and J by 8 bases, with 10 bases between the two germline ends. This CDR3 contains 13 residues. Germline V CDR1 and CDR2: MNHNY, SVGAGI (reference sequence). CDR3: CASSVRVDSPLHF. CDR3 sequence (DNA): TGTGCCAGCAGTGTCAGGGTTGATTCACCCCTCCACTTT.

The chain combines TRBV19 with TRBJ1-1; 9 positions agree with TRBD1. The ends lost 8 bases at V and 3 bases at J; junction bases unmatched: 7. Germline assignment: CDR1 LNHDA and CDR2 SQIVND (reference sequence). The CDR3 totals 14 residues. The CDR3 region is CASFPGQGDTEAFF. Here the CDR3 DNA reads TGTGCCAGTTTTCCGGGACAGGGAGACACTGAAGCTTTCTTT.

The chain couples TRBV24-1 to TRBJ2-5, with D possibly being TRBD2 (6 bases). Germline CDR1 is KGHDR and CDR2 is SFDVKD. The CDR3 consists of 18 residues. V lost 1 base to trimming and J lost 5 bases, with 22 bases between them. The CDR3: CATSDFPRGGGVWETQYF. The CDR3 DNA reads TGTGCCACCAGTGATTTCCCTCGTGGCGGAGGGGTTTGGGAGACCCAGTACTTC.

V usage is TRBV2 and J usage is TRBJ2-7; maybe TRBD2 (7 bases). Trimming left V 10 bases short and J 2 bases short, with 15 bases between. This CDR3 has 13 residues. CDR1 SNHLY and CDR2 FYNNEI come from the germline V gene. CDR3 nucleotides: TGTGCCACCAGGGGAGGGGACCCCTACGAGCAGTACTTC. It codes for CATRGGDPYEQYF.

The rearrangement uses TRBV5-4 and TRBJ1-4; a possible D gene is TRBD1 (5 bases). V lost 0 bases and J 6 bases, leaving 9 bases between the germline ends. Germline CDR1 is SGHNT and CDR2 is YYREEE (reference sequence). The CDR3 is 14 amino acids. In nucleotides, the CDR3 is TGTGCCAGCAGCTTGGACGCCAGGGATGAAAAACTGTTTTTT. As protein: CASSLDARDEKLFF.

V gene TRBV5-8 combines with J gene TRBJ2-1; 11 nucleotides agree with TRBD2. J was trimmed by 9 bases and V by 0 bases; bases with no gene match: 5. Germline values: CDR1 SGHTS, CDR2 YDEGEE. The CDR3 has 15 amino acids. The CDR3, as DNA: TGTGCCAGCAGCTTGGGACTAGCGGGAATAGGTGAGCAGTTCTTC. It codes for CASSLGLAGIGEQFF.

This clone was found a few times. The chain carries TRBV18 and TRBJ2-3; D perhaps matches TRBD2 (7 bases). CDR1 is KGHSH, CDR2 LQKENI, per germline. The CDR3 runs 17 residues. V was shortened by 2 bases and J by 0 bases, with 15 bases between the two germline ends. CDR3 sequence (DNA): TGTGCCAGCTCACCAGATAGCTCGGGGGGCAGCACAGATACGCAGTATTTT. Amino acids: CASSPDSSGGSTDTQYF. The whole variable domain, remainder taken from reference TRBV18 and TRBJ2-3, is NAGVMQNPRHLVRRRGQEARLRCSPMKGHSHVYWYRQLPEEGLKFMVYLQKENIIDESGMPKERFSAEFPKEGPSILRIQQVVRGDSAAYFCASSPDSSGGSTDTQYFGPGTRLTVL.